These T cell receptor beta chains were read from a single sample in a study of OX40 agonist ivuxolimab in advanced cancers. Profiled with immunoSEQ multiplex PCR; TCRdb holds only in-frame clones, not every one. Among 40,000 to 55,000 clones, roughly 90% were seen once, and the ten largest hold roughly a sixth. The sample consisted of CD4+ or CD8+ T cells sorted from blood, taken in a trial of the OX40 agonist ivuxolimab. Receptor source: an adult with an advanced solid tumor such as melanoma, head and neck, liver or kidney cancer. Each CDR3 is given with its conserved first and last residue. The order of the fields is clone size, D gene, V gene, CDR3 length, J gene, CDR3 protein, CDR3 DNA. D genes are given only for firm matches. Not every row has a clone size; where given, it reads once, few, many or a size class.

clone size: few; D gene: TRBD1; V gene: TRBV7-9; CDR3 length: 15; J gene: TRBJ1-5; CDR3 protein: CASSSSRTGGEPQHF; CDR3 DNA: TGTGCCAGCAGCTCCTCGAGGACAGGGGGCGAGCCCCAGCATTTT
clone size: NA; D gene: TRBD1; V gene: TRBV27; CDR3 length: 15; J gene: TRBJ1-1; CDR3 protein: CASIPRTGSNTEAFF; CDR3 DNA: TGTGCCAGCATCCCCCGGACAGGGTCGAACACTGAAGCTTTCTTT
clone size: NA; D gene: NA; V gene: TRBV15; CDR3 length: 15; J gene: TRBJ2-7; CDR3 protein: CATSRDYGGSSEQYF; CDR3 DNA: TGTGCCACCAGCAGAGATTATGGAGGGTCTAGCGAGCAGTACTTC
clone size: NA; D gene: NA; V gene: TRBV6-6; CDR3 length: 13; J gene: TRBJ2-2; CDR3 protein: CASSYLPAGELFF; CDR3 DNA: TGTGCCAGCAGTTACCTACCGGCCGGGGAGCTGTTTTTT
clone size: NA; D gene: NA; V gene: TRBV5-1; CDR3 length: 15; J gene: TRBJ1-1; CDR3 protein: CASSFWGRENTEAFF; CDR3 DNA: TGCGCCAGCAGCTTCTGGGGGCGCGAGAACACTGAAGCTTTCTTT
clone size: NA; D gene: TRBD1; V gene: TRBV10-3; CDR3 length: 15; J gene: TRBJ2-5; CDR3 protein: CAISARTGPQETQYF; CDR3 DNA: TGTGCCATCAGCGCACGGACAGGGCCACAAGAGACCCAGTACTTC
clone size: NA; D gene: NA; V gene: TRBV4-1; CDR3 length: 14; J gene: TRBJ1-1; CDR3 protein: CASSQDPLRTEAFF; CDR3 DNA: TGCGCCAGCAGCCAAGATCCGCTGAGGACTGAAGCTTTCTTT
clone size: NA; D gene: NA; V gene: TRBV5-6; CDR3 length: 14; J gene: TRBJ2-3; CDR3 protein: CASSLQASTDTQYF; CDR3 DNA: TGTGCCAGCAGCTTACAGGCTAGCACAGATACGCAGTATTTT
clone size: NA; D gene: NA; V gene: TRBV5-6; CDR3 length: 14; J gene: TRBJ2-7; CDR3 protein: CASSLGGRTYEQYF; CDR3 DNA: TGTGCCAGCAGCTTAGGGGGGCGGACTTACGAGCAGTACTTC
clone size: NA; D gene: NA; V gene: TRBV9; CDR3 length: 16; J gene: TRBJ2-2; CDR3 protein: CASSATPGGGSGELFF; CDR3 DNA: TGTGCCAGCAGTGCAACCCCAGGGGGGGGGTCCGGGGAGCTGTTTTTT
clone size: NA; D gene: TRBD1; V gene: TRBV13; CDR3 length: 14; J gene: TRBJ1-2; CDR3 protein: CASSLGTGNYGYTF; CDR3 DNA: TGTGCCAGCAGCTTAGGGACAGGGAACTATGGCTACACCTTC
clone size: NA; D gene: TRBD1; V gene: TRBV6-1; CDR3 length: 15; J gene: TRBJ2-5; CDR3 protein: CASSPNRGPKETQYF; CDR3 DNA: TGTGCCAGCAGTCCTAACAGGGGGCCGAAAGAGACCCAGTACTTC
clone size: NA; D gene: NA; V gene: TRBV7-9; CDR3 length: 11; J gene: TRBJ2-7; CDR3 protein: CASSTAYEQYF; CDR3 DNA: TGTGCCAGCAGCACCGCCTACGAGCAGTACTTC
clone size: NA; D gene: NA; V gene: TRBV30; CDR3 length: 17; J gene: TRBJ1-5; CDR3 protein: CAWGRNLGGDSNQPQHF; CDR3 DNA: TGTGCCTGGGGGAGAAATTTGGGAGGGGATAGCAATCAGCCCCAGCATTTT
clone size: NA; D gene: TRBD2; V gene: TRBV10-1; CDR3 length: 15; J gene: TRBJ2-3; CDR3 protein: CASSELAGDTDTQYF; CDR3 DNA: TGCGCCAGCAGTGAGCTAGCGGGAGACACAGATACGCAGTATTTT
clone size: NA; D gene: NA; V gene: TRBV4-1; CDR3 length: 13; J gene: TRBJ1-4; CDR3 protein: CASSPKTNEKLFF; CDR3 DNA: TGCGCCAGCAGCCCCAAGACTAATGAAAAACTGTTTTTT
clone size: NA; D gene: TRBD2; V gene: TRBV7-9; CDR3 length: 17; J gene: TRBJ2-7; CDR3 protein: CASSPSPASGKTYEQYF; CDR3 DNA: TGTGCCAGCAGCCCCTCCCCCGCTAGCGGGAAAACCTACGAGCAGTACTTC
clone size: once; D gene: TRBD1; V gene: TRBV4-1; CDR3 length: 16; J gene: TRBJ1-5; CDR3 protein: CASSPSTGEGNQPQHF; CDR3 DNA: TGCGCCAGCAGCCCCTCGACAGGGGAGGGCAATCAGCCCCAGCATTTT
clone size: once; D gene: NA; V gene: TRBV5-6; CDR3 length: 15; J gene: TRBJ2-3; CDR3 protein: CASSLEWTAGDTQYF; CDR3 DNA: TGTGCCAGCAGCTTGGAGTGGACGGCGGGAGATACGCAGTATTTT
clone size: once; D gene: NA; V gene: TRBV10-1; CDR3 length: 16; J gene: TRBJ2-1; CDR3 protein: CASSEGLGAPYNEQFF; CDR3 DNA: TGCGCCAGCAGTGAGGGACTCGGAGCACCGTACAATGAGCAGTTCTTC
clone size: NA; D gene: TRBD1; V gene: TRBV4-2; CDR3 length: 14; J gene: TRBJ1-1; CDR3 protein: CASSQRQGYTEAFF; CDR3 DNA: TGTGCCAGCAGCCAGCGACAGGGGTACACTGAAGCTTTCTTT
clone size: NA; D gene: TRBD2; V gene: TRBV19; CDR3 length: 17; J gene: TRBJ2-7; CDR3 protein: CASSSSGGTSHFYEQYF; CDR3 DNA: TGTGCCAGTAGTTCTTCCGGAGGGACTAGTCATTTCTACGAGCAGTACTTC
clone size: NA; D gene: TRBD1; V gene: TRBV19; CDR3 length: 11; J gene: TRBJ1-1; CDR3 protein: CASRTGTMTFF; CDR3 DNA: TGTGCCAGTAGGACAGGGACAATGACTTTCTTT
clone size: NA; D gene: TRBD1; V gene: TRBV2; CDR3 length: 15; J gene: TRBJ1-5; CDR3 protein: CASSDQTGGLQPQHF; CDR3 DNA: TGTGCCAGCAGTGATCAGACAGGGGGCCTCCAGCCCCAGCATTTT
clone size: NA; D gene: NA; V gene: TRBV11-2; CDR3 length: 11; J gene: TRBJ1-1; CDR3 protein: CASSFDIEAFF; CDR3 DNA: TGTGCCAGCAGCTTTGACATAGAAGCTTTCTTT
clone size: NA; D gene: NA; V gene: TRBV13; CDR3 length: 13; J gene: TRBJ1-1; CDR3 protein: CASSLEGGGEAFF; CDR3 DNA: TGTGCCAGCAGCTTAGAGGGGGGAGGTGAAGCTTTCTTT
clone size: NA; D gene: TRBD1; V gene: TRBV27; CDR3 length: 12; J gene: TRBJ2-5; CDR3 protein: CASSDREQTQYF; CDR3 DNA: TGTGCCAGCAGTGACAGGGAGCAGACCCAGTACTTC
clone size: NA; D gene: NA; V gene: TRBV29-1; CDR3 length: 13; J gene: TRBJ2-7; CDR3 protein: CSAVGGTSYEQYF; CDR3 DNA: TGCAGCGCGGTAGGGGGGACCTCCTACGAGCAGTACTTC
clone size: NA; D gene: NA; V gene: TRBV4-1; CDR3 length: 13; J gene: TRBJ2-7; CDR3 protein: CASSQTLVSEQYF; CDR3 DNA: TGCGCCAGCAGCCAAACACTAGTTTCCGAGCAGTACTTC
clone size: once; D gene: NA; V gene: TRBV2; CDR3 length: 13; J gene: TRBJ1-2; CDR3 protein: CASIGRPNYGYTF; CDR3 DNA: TGTGCCAGCATAGGGAGGCCTAACTATGGCTACACCTTC
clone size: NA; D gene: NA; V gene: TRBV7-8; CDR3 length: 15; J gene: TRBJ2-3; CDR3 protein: CASSPENREADTQYF; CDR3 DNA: TGTGCCAGCAGCCCAGAAAACAGGGAAGCAGATACGCAGTATTTT
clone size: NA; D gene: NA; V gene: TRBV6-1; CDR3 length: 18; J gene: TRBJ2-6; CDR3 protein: CASSEVGTPFSGANVLTF; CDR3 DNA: TGTGCCAGCAGTGAAGTGGGGACACCGTTCTCTGGGGCCAACGTCCTGACTTTC
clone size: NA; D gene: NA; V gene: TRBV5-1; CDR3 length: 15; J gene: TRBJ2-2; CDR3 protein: CASSLGLTSTGELFF; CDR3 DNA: TGCGCCAGCAGCTTGGGTCTCACCTCCACCGGGGAGCTGTTTTTT
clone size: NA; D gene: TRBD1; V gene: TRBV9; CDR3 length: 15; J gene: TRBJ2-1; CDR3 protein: CASSVAGTGYNEQFF; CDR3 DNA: TGTGCCAGCAGCGTAGCCGGGACAGGGTACAATGAGCAGTTCTTC
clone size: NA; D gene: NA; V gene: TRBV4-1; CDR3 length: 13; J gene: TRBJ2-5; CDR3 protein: CASSQDPEETQYF; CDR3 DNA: TGCGCCAGCAGCCAGGACCCCGAAGAGACCCAGTACTTC
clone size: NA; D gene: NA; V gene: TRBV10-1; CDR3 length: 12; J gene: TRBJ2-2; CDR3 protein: CASRGGTGELFF; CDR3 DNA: TGCGCCAGCCGCGGTGGGACCGGGGAGCTGTTTTTT
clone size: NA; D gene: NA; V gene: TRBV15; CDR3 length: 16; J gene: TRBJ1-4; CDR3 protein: CATSRVPAATNEKLFF; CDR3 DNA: TGTGCCACCAGCAGAGTGCCGGCCGCAACTAATGAAAAACTGTTTTTT